Shown below are 11 T cell receptor beta chains from a single sample sequenced in a study of vaccination effects on CD4 cells after COVID-19 (dated 2022 in TCRdb). No antigen is known for these receptors. Receptor libraries were prepared by the immunoSEQ multiplex PCR assay. Here the immuneACCESS table is served through TCRdb, limited to in-frame sequences with V and J called. Missing clones are a known gap in these copies; in checked studies unresolved V genes cover under half, and the rest lacks a known reason. The sample table shows 25,000 to 35,000 clones, and roughly 80% are seen once. The ten largest make up about 5% of the sample. To identify antigen-specific CD4+ T cell clonotypes by their expansion, the ViraFEST assay first stimulated PBMC with viral peptide pools and then applied TCR sequencing. After about 10 days of culture, CD4+ T cells were isolated with the EasySep CD4+ T cell isolation kit. Each participant got two doses of an mRNA SARS-CoV-2 vaccine, either BNT162b2 or mRNA-1273.

The source material was CD4+ T cells from PBMCs cultured with SARS-CoV-2 spike peptides, sampled after COVID-19 vaccination. The cell subset or site label for this specimen denotes: SARS-CoV-2 spike overlapping peptide pool stimulation. All receptors come from a human donor who received a COVID-19 vaccine. Some clones in this sample may be carry-over from other donors' samples.

The CDR3 DNA sequence: TGCGCCAGCAGCCCAAGGGAGGGGGCTTGGAACACTGAAGCTTTCTTT. This gives the protein CASSPREGAWNTEAFF. The genes are TRBV4-3 and TRBJ1-1; 7 nucleotides match TRBD1. Germline V lookup: CDR1 LGHNA, CDR2 YSLEER. The ends lost 4 bases at V and 1 base at J; junction bases unmatched: 9. The CDR3 runs 16 residues.

The chain carries TRBV5-1 and TRBJ1-6, with a tentative D call TRBD1 (5 bases). V was trimmed by 4 bases and J by 10 bases, leaving 15 bases between them. Germline CDR1 SGHRS, CDR2 YFSETQ. This CDR3 spans 14 amino acids. CDR3 amino acids: CASSPEIGGSPLHF. The CDR3 DNA reads as TGCGCCAGCAGCCCGGAGATCGGGGGATCACCCCTCCACTTT.

This CDR3 is CATSDAGTSQETQYF. The CDR3 DNA reads TGTGCCACCAGTGATGCCGGGACTAGCCAAGAGACCCAGTACTTC. The J gene is TRBJ2-5, the V gene TRBV24-1; 8 nucleotides align to TRBD2. The junction had 3 bases not matched to a gene; V was cut back by 3 bases and J by 1 base. The germline CDR1 and CDR2 sequences are KGHDR and SFDVKD. This CDR3 has 15 amino acids.

V usage is TRBV6-2 or TRBV6-3 and J usage is TRBJ1-2; a weak D match, TRBD1 (6 bases). The germline V and J ends were trimmed by 5 bases and 4 bases, with 20 bases remaining between them. CDR1 is MNHEY and CDR2 is SVGEGT in the germline V gene. This CDR3 has 16 residues. The CDR3 loop is CASSNARDKYTYGYTF. In nucleotides, the CDR3 is TGTGCCAGCAGTAACGCCCGGGACAAATATACCTATGGCTACACCTTC.

In its sample, this clone was seen once. The chain has TRBV28 and TRBJ1-1; TRBD1 aligns across 8 bases. The junction had 4 bases not matched to a gene; V was cut back by 6 bases and J by 1 base. This CDR3 is 14 amino acids long. Looked up from germline, CDR1 is MDHEN and CDR2 is SYDVKM. In DNA form, the CDR3 reads TGTGCCAGCAGCCAAGGGACAGGGAACACTGAAGCTTTCTTT. This sequence encodes CASSQGTGNTEAFF.

The chain is built from TRBV19 and TRBJ1-3; D is uncertain. Germline V gives CDR1 LNHDA, CDR2 SQIVND (reference sequence). The CDR3 consists of 15 residues. V shed 4 bases and J shed 1 base, with 11 bases lying between them. The CDR3 protein is CASSSTGWSGNTIYF. In DNA form, the CDR3 reads TGTGCCAGTAGTAGTACGGGGTGGTCTGGAAACACCATATATTTT.

The chain carries TRBV6-1 and TRBJ2-7; D might be TRBD1 (6 bases). Germline lookup yields CDR1 MNHNS and CDR2 SASEGT. The CDR3 totals 13 residues. The CDR3 loop reads CASREVRGSEQYV. The CDR3 region has the DNA TGTGCCAGCAGGGAAGTCAGGGGCTCCGAGCAGTACGTC.

The V gene is TRBV10-2, the J gene TRBJ1-2, with D uncertain. Germline CDR1 is WSHSY and CDR2 is SAAADI. V shed 4 bases and J shed 2 bases, with 5 bases lying between them. The CDR3 loop spans 12 amino acids. The CDR3 nucleotides read TGCGCCAGCAGTGTACGGAACTATGGCTACACCTTC. It translates to CASSVRNYGYTF.

The rearrangement links TRBV24-1 to TRBJ2-2; the D gene is possibly TRBD1 (5 bases). Germline assignment: CDR1 KGHDR and CDR2 SFDVKD. The CDR3 extends over 16 amino acids. The V and J ends lost 5 bases and 0 bases respectively, with 12 bases between them. CDR3: CATSGQRGANTGELFF. CDR3 in DNA: TGTGCCACCAGTGGCCAAAGGGGCGCGAACACCGGGGAGCTGTTTTTT.

The chain is built from TRBV25-1 and TRBJ2-1, with a possible D match to TRBD2 (6 bases). The V end lost 3 bases, the J end lost 0 bases, and 9 bases lay between the germline ends. The CDR3 length is 15 residues. Germline CDR1 MGHDK, CDR2 SYGVNS. DNA for the CDR3: TGTGCCAGCAGTGAGGCGGGGATCTCCTACAATGAGCAGTTCTTC. Translating it yields CASSEAGISYNEQFF.

V gene TRBV5-1 combines with J gene TRBJ2-5; D is unresolved. This CDR3 has 14 amino acids. Trimming pared 1 base from V and 4 bases from J, leaving 11 bases between. Germline CDR1 is SGHRS and CDR2 is YFSETQ. The CDR3 loop is CASSLLPGRETQYF. The CDR3 nucleotides are TGCGCCAGCAGCTTGCTCCCGGGCCGAGAGACCCAGTACTTC. Full variable domain (missing parts from reference TRBV5-1 and TRBJ2-5): KAGVTQTPRYLIKTRGQQVTLSCSPISGHRSVSWYQQTPGQGLQFLFEYFSETQRNKGNFPGRFSGRQFSNSRSEMNVSTLELGDSALYLCASSLLPGRETQYFGPGTRLLVL.